Below, 20 T cell receptor beta chains from the same sample are listed, as sequenced in a study of cytomegalovirus exposure and HLA in healthy donors. In the PCR, 60 Vbeta and 13 Jbeta primers were used. Sequencing used immunoSEQ multiplex PCR; TCRdb keeps in-frame clones, though not all of them. The profile shows 150,000 to 200,000 clones, around 81% of them singletons. The specimen was PBMCs. The receptor set was obtained from a young woman in good health and CMV-seropositive.

This clone was observed a few times. The V call is TRBV28, the J call TRBJ1-6; no clear D. V lost 3 bases to trimming and J lost 6 bases, with 3 bases between them. This CDR3 contains 12 residues. CDR1 and CDR2 (germline): MDHEN, SYDVKM. The CDR3: CASSFSNSPLHF. As DNA, the CDR3 is TGTGCCAGCAGTTTTAGTAATTCACCCCTCCACTTT.

Details on this clone: A junction end diverges from the germline sequence, so it may reflect a read error. This chain connects TRBV6-6 to TRBJ2-7; possible D gene TRBD1, 6 bases. The CDR3 has 13 residues. Germline assignment: CDR1 MNHNY and CDR2 SVGAGI (reference sequence). The CDR3 sequence: CASSRTEVYGQYF. CDR3 coding DNA: TGTGCCAGCAGTAGGACAGAGGTCTACGGGCAGTACTTC.

The gene calls are TRBV27 and TRBJ2-3; D is possibly TRBD1 (5 bases). Trimming pared 4 bases from V and 5 bases from J, leaving 13 bases between. Looked up from germline, CDR1 is MNHEY and CDR2 is SMNVEV (reference sequence). The length of the CDR3 is 14 residues. This CDR3 reads CASSSRVGLDTQYF. DNA of the CDR3: TGTGCCAGCAGTTCCAGGGTCGGGTTAGATACGCAGTATTTT.

This chain joins TRBV15 and TRBJ1-1; 9 positions match TRBD1. V was clipped by 3 bases and J by 6 bases; unmatched bases: 8. The CDR3 has 15 amino acids. Germline CDR1 is LNHNV and CDR2 is YYDKDF (reference sequence). The CDR3: CATSRGRDRDSEAFF. The CDR3, as DNA: TGTGCCACCAGCAGGGGCCGGGACAGGGATTCTGAAGCTTTCTTT.

V usage is TRBV27 and J usage is TRBJ1-1; TRBD1 matches 10 bases. Germline trimming cut 5 bases from V and 11 bases from J; bases unmatched to any gene: 8. From germline, CDR1 is MNHEY and CDR2 SMNVEV (reference sequence). The CDR3 contains 13 residues. The CDR3 DNA is TGTGCCAGCAGTCCCGGACAGGGGGTTCGGGCTTTCTTT. Translating gives CASSPGQGVRAFF.

The rearrangement joins TRBV30 to TRBJ2-6, with no clear D. Germline V gives CDR1 GTSNPN, CDR2 SVGIG (reference sequence). The CDR3 is made up of 12 amino acids. V lost 1 base and J 12 bases, leaving 10 bases between the germline ends. The CDR3 nucleotides are TGTGCCTGGAGTGCCCCGCCCGGCGTCCTGACTTTC. Amino acid sequence: CAWSAPPGVLTF.

J is TRBJ2-3 and V is TRBV30, with TRBD1 identical over 11 bases. After removal of 5 bases from V and 5 bases from J, the junction contained 0 bases not matched to a gene. There are 12 residues in the CDR3. CDR1 and CDR2 (germline): GTSNPN, SVGIG (reference sequence). CDR3 region: CAWGTGGDTQYF. The CDR3 DNA follows: TGTGCCTGGGGGACAGGGGGAGATACGCAGTATTTT.

About this clone: Compared with germline, one end of the junction differs, possibly owing to a read error. J is TRBJ2-5 and V is TRBV7-9, with D perhaps TRBD2 (6 bases). Per germline, CDR1 SEHNR and CDR2 FQNEAQ (reference sequence). The CDR3 runs 14 residues. The CDR3 is CSSSPRLDGETQYF. CDR3 coding DNA: TGTTCCAGCAGCCCCAGACTAGACGGGGAGACCCAGTACTTC.

The chain joins TRBV19 to TRBJ2-3, with 8 bases identical to TRBD1. The junction had 1 base not matched to a gene; V was cut back by 2 bases and J by 3 bases. Germline V gives CDR1 LNHDA, CDR2 SQIVND (reference sequence). The CDR3 runs 14 residues. The CDR3 DNA follows: TGTGCCAGTAGTATAACAGGGGGGACAGATACGCAGTATTTT. Encoded protein: CASSITGGTDTQYF.

This clone was counted a few times. V usage is TRBV19 and J usage is TRBJ1-2, with D perhaps TRBD1 (5 bases). Trimming shortened V by 3 bases and J by 8 bases, and 13 bases separated the two germline ends. Germline assignment: CDR1 LNHDA and CDR2 SQIVND (reference sequence). CDR3 length: 13 amino acids. The CDR3 nucleotides read TGTGCCAGTAGTATTGGGGCCCAGGGAGGCTACACCTTC. This sequence encodes CASSIGAQGGYTF.

The chain joins TRBV7-2 to TRBJ1-1; D is undetermined. V lost 4 bases to trimming and J lost 0 bases, with 12 bases between them. Germline CDR1 is SGHTA and CDR2 is FQGNSA. The CDR3 consists of 15 residues. CDR3 loop: CASSSSGRMNTEAFF. For the CDR3, the DNA is TGTGCCAGCAGCTCCAGTGGGCGCATGAACACTGAAGCTTTCTTT. Based on the CDR3 plus reference TRBV7-2 and TRBJ1-1, the full variable domain is GAGVSQSPSNKVTEKGKDVELRCDPISGHTALYWYRQSLGQGLEFLIYFQGNSAPDKSGLPSDRFSAERTGGSVSTLTIQRTQQEDSAVYLCASSSSGRMNTEAFFGQGTRLTVV.

This clone was found a few times. The chain has TRBV4-1 and TRBJ1-5; TRBD1 matches 7 bases. Trimming at V came to 1 base and at J to 1 base, leaving 1 base not matched to a gene. This CDR3 has 15 residues. Germline CDR1 reads MGHRA; CDR2 reads YSYEKL. Here the CDR3 reads CASSQGQGSNQPQHF. In DNA form, the CDR3 reads TGCGCCAGCAGCCAAGGACAGGGAAGCAATCAGCCCCAGCATTTT.

The J gene is TRBJ2-1, the V gene TRBV5-4; no reliable D call. The CDR3 has 11 residues. V shed 4 bases and J shed 5 bases, with 4 bases lying between them. The germline CDR1 and CDR2 sequences are SGHNT and YYREEE (reference sequence). This CDR3 reads CASSTNNEQFF. The CDR3 DNA is TGTGCCAGCAGCACTAACAATGAGCAGTTCTTC.

This chain links TRBV11-2 with TRBJ1-4; maybe TRBD1 (5 bases). The V gene lost 6 bases and the J gene lost 4 bases, with 24 bases spanning the gap. CDR1 and CDR2 (germline): SGHAT, FQNNGV. There are 18 residues in the CDR3. In DNA form, the CDR3 reads TGTGCCAGCAGTTATCTACAGGACCGCCAAGGGTTTAATGAAAAACTGTTTTTT. It encodes CASSYLQDRQGFNEKLFF. The complete variable domain, with remaining parts taken from reference TRBV11-2 and TRBJ1-4, reads EAGVAQSPRYKIIEKRQSVAFWCNPISGHATLYWYQQILGQGPKLLIQFQNNGVVDDSQLPKDRFSAERLKGVDSTLKIQPAKLEDSAVYLCASSYLQDRQGFNEKLFFGSGTQLSVL.

The chain employs TRBV9 and TRBJ1-3; the D is unclear. CDR1 and CDR2 from the germline V gene are SGDLS and YYNGEE. The CDR3 is made up of 13 amino acids. Trimming took 0 bases from V and 4 from J, leaving 5 bases between them. CDR3 bases: TGTGCCAGCAGCGTAGGTATAGGAAACACCATATATTTT. This sequence encodes CASSVGIGNTIYF.

This chain uses TRBV7-2 with TRBJ2-5; 7 bases are shared with TRBD2. V lost 4 bases and J lost 4; bases outside the gene matches: 6. This CDR3 is built from 14 residues. Per the germline V gene, CDR1 is SGHTA and CDR2 is FQGNSA. CDR3 residues: CASSWERGGETQYF. CDR3 DNA sequence: TGTGCCAGCAGCTGGGAGCGGGGTGGAGAGACCCAGTACTTC.

The chain is built from TRBV7-9 and TRBJ1-6; weak D call: TRBD1 (5 bases). The CDR3 spans 15 residues. Germline V gives CDR1 SEHNR, CDR2 FQNEAQ (reference sequence). With 3 bases removed from V and 10 bases from J, the gap between germline ends came to 16 bases. This chain's CDR3 is CASSFDSLFGSPLHF. Here the CDR3 DNA reads TGTGCCAGCAGCTTTGACAGTTTATTCGGGTCACCCCTCCACTTT.

The chain uses TRBV13 and TRBJ2-7; 11 nucleotides line up with TRBD1. The ends lost 3 bases at V and 4 bases at J; junction bases unmatched: 5. Per the germline V gene, CDR1 is PRHDT and CDR2 is FYEKMQ (reference sequence). The CDR3 length is 15 residues. For the CDR3, the DNA is TGTGCCAGCAGCTTCCGCGGGACAGGGGGATACGAGCAGTACTTC. Its protein is CASSFRGTGGYEQYF.

The rearrangement links TRBV7-2 to TRBJ2-7; 9 bases line up with TRBD2. Looked up from germline, CDR1 is SGHTA and CDR2 is FQGNSA. With V trimmed by 1 base and J by 2 bases, 3 bases remained unmatched. The CDR3 runs to 15 residues. The CDR3 nucleotides read TGTGCCAGCAGCTTAGGCGCGGGGGGGCCCTACGAGCAGTACGTC. Residues: CASSLGAGGPYEQYV.

The V call is TRBV27, the J call TRBJ1-2; the D gene is possibly TRBD1 (5 bases). Between the trimmed V and J ends, which lost 3 bases and 2 bases, there was a span of 16 bases. The CDR3 sequence is 16 residues long. Germline V gene data show CDR1 as MNHEY and CDR2 as SMNVEV (reference sequence). This CDR3 is CASSFGGPWANYGYTF. CDR3 coding DNA: TGTGCCAGCAGTTTCGGGGGACCGTGGGCCAACTATGGCTACACCTTC.